This entry describes one T cell receptor beta chain. Donors ranged from 6 to 90 years old and were healthy Caucasians in Russia. At least 7 million PBMCs were isolated per sample. Using a J-beta primer mix together with a sample-barcoded 5' primer, a second PCR was run for about 7 to 12 cycles. A single record per CDR3 protein comes from TCRdb applying MiXCR to the 5' RACE reads. The sample includes 700,000 to 900,000 distinct CDR3 sequences, roughly 24% of them seen just once. The source of the sample is a study of blood T cells in healthy people across ages. The germline V gene encodes CDR1 DFQATT and CDR2 SNEGSKA (reference sequence). The CDR3 totals 15 residues. This sample was also put to use in a study of T cells of mothers and their children. That report adds: Thymic selection, a shaping force on TCR recombination output, acts similarly in related and unrelated pairs.

The chain combines TRBV20-1 with TRBJ2-5; TRBD1 or TRBD2 may be the D gene (6 bases each). The end of the DNA fits TRBJ2-1 better, so the J call may be wrong. The TCR comes from a boy younger than 18 in good health. Material for sequencing was blood. CDR3 DNA sequence: TGCAGTGCTAGAGATCAGGCAGGGGAGGTGAATGAGCAGTTCTTC. Translation gives CSARDQAGEVNEQFF.